One and the same sample provided the 7 T cell receptor beta chains below, sequenced in a study of blood T cell repertoires in COVID-19. TCRdb keeps only in-frame clones here, not all; method: immunoSEQ multiplex PCR. The profile covers some 160,000 clones, with approximately 80% appearing a single time and roughly 3.4% taken by the ten largest. The sample consisted of PBMCs or T cells enriched from blood (not recorded which). These receptors all come from a woman aged 55 to 70 who had recovered from COVID-19.

The rearrangement uses TRBV3-1 (or the pseudogene TRBV3-2) and TRBJ2-1; 9 nucleotides line up with TRBD2. The CDR3 has 16 amino acids. V dropped 0 bases and J dropped 13; count of bases not matched to a gene: 13. CDR1 is LGHDT and CDR2 is YNNKEL in the germline V gene (reference sequence). CDR3 sequence (DNA): TGTGCCAGCAGCCAAGACAGTGGCGGGGGGGCCTTCCCCCAGTTCTTC. It specifies CASSQDSGGGAFPQFF.

The rearrangement uses TRBV15 and TRBJ1-5; D is unclear. The V gene lost 3 bases and the J gene lost 0 bases, with 3 bases spanning the gap. CDR1 is LNHNV and CDR2 is YYDKDF in the germline V gene (reference sequence). There are 13 residues in the CDR3. The CDR3 loop reads CATSSYSNQPQHF. In DNA form, the CDR3 reads TGTGCCACCAGCAGTTATAGCAATCAGCCCCAGCATTTT.

The rearrangement links TRBV5-1 to TRBJ2-5; 8 bases agree with TRBD1. Per germline, CDR1 SGHRS and CDR2 YFSETQ. The CDR3 length is 17 residues. V trimming: 0 bases; J trimming: 4 bases; junction bases outside the gene matches: 11. The CDR3 loop is CASSLAGAGGAGETQYF. DNA of the CDR3: TGCGCCAGCAGCTTGGCCGGGGCAGGGGGCGCAGGAGAGACCCAGTACTTC.

The chain carries TRBV6-5 and TRBJ1-1; no reliable D call. V was trimmed by 5 bases and J by 6 bases, leaving 13 bases between them. The CDR3 totals 13 residues. Germline V CDR1 and CDR2: MNHEY, SVGAGI. CDR3 DNA: TGTGCCAGCAGTATACATATTCTCCCTGAAGCTTTCTTT. Protein product: CASSIHILPEAFF.

Turning to this clone: One end of the junction varies from germline; a read error may be responsible. The V call is TRBV6-4, the J call TRBJ1-5, with a weak D call TRBD1 (6 bases). The CDR3 has 13 residues. Germline V gene sequence: CDR1 MRHNA, CDR2 SNTAGT. The CDR3 here is CASSPGANRPQHF. DNA of the CDR3: TGTGCCAGCAGCCCAGGGGCCAATCGGCCCCAGCATTTT.

The chain employs TRBV27 and TRBJ2-7; weak D call: TRBD2 (6 bases). The V and J ends lost 7 bases and 3 bases respectively, with 13 bases between them. This CDR3 region has 13 residues. Germline assignment: CDR1 MNHEY and CDR2 SMNVEV (reference sequence). For the CDR3, the DNA is TGTGCCAGCACCAGTCTGGGGGGCTACGAGCAGTACTTC. It codes for CASTSLGGYEQYF.

This clone appeared once. The chain uses TRBV6-6 and TRBJ2-3, with D uncertain. This CDR3 region has 14 residues. The germline gives CDR1 MNHNY, CDR2 SVGAGI (reference sequence). The V and J ends lost 2 bases and 2 bases respectively, with 8 bases between them. CDR3 sequence reads: CASSYLADTDTQYF. The DNA for the CDR3 is TGTGCCAGCAGTTACCTGGCCGACACAGATACGCAGTATTTT.